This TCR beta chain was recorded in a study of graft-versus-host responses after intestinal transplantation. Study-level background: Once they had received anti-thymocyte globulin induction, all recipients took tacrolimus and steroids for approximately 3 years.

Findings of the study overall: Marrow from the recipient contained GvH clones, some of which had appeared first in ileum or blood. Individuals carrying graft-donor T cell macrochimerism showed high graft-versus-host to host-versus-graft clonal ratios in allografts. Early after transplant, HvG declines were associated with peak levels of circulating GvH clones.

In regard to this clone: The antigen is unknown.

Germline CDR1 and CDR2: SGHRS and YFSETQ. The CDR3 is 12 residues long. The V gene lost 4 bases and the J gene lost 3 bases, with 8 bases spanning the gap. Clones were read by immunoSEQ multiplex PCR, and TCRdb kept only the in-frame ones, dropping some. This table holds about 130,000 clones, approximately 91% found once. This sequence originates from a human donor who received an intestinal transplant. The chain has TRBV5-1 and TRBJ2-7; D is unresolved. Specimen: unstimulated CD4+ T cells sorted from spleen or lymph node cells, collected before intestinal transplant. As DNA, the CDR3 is TGCGCCAGCAGCACGGACCTCTACGAGCAGTACTTC. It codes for CASSTDLYEQYF.